The 28 T cell receptor beta chains in this list originate from one sample, sequenced in a study of cytomegalovirus exposure and HLA in healthy donors. The data were produced by immunoSEQ multiplex PCR, yet TCRdb's version contains in-frame clones alone and is incomplete. Among more than 65,000 clones listed, roughly 95% were seen once. Sequencing used PBMCs. The receptors originated from a woman aged 18-29 years in good health and CMV-seronegative.

The chain combines TRBV5-1 with TRBJ2-7; 14 nucleotides agree with TRBD2. The CDR3 totals 17 residues. The ends lost 2 bases at V and 6 bases at J; junction bases unmatched: 10. Germline CDR1 is SGHRS and CDR2 is YFSETQ. The DNA for the CDR3 is TGCGCCAGCAGCTTCGTTTCAGGGACTAGCGGGAGTCTCGAGCAGTACTTC. It is translated as CASSFVSGTSGSLEQYF.

This CDR3 is CASSVGGSGSYEQYF. CDR3 sequence (DNA): TGTGCCAGCAGCGTAGGGGGTAGCGGGTCCTACGAGCAGTACTTC. V gene TRBV9 combines with J gene TRBJ2-7; 7 nucleotides align to TRBD2. Germline loops: CDR1 SGDLS, CDR2 YYNGEE. J gave up 1 base and V 0 bases, and 4 bases lay outside the gene matches. The CDR3 runs 15 residues.

This rearrangement joins TRBV30 to TRBJ2-7, with TRBD2 matching 7 bases. The V gene end was trimmed by 5 bases and the J gene end by 2 bases; junction bases not matched to a gene: 6. The germline CDR1 and CDR2 sequences are GTSNPN and SVGIG (reference sequence). This CDR3 comprises 13 residues. CDR3 sequence: CAWGSGVTYEQYF. In DNA form, the CDR3 reads TGTGCCTGGGGCAGCGGGGTTACCTACGAGCAGTACTTC. The variable domain in full, with the rest retrieved from reference TRBV30 and TRBJ2-7, is SQTIHQWPATLVQPVGSPLSLECTVEGTSNPNLYWYRQAAGRGLQLLFYSVGIGQISSEVPQNLSASRPQDRQFILSSKKLLLSDSGFYLCAWGSGVTYEQYFGPGTRLTVT.

The chain joins TRBV29-1 to TRBJ2-2; tentative D call: TRBD2 (5 bases). V dropped 6 bases and J dropped 0 bases, with 11 bases sitting between them. CDR3 length: 14 residues. Germline V lookup: CDR1 SQVTM, CDR2 ANQGSEA. The CDR3 here is CSVTREPNTGELFF. CDR3 in DNA: TGCAGCGTGACCCGGGAACCGAACACCGGGGAGCTGTTTTTT.

The chain recombines TRBV5-1 with TRBJ2-1, with 13 nucleotides matching TRBD2. Germline-derived CDR1 and CDR2 are SGHRS and YFSETQ. V trimming: 3 bases; J trimming: 7 bases; junction bases outside the gene matches: 7. This CDR3 has 16 amino acids. The CDR3 sequence is CASSWGLAGPLNEQFF. CDR3 bases: TGCGCCAGCAGCTGGGGACTAGCGGGACCTCTGAATGAGCAGTTCTTC.

V usage is TRBV4-2 and J usage is TRBJ2-5; 7 bases agree with TRBD2. This CDR3 spans 16 amino acids. The ends lost 0 bases at V and 1 base at J; junction bases unmatched: 5. Germline V gene sequence: CDR1 LGHNA, CDR2 YNFKEQ. CDR3 sequence: CASSQDTSGIQETQYF. The DNA for the CDR3 is TGTGCCAGCAGCCAAGACACGAGCGGGATCCAAGAGACCCAGTACTTC.

J is TRBJ1-5 and V is TRBV7-6; D unclear. Trimming took 1 base from V and 0 from J, leaving 7 bases between them. CDR1 and CDR2 (germline): SGHVS, FNYEAQ. The length of the CDR3 is 15 residues. CDR3 protein: CASSLDGYSNQPQHF. Written as DNA, the CDR3 is TGTGCCAGCAGCTTAGACGGGTATAGCAATCAGCCCCAGCATTTT. Full variable domain (missing parts from reference TRBV7-6 and TRBJ1-5): GAGVSQSPRYKVTKRGQDVALRCDPISGHVSLYWYRQALGQGPEFLTYFNYEAQQDKSGLPNDRFSAERPEGSISTLTIQRTEQRDSAMYRCASSLDGYSNQPQHFGDGTRLSIL.

The chain is built from TRBV27 and TRBJ2-7; 8 nucleotides line up with TRBD1. Germline CDR1 MNHEY, CDR2 SMNVEV (reference sequence). Trimming removed 2 bases from V and 6 bases from J; junction bases left unmatched: 9. CDR3 length equals 15 residues. In DNA, the CDR3 is TGTGCCAGCAGTTTAGCGAGGGACAGGTTTTCCGAGCAGTACTTC. It translates to CASSLARDRFSEQYF.

The chain is built from TRBV10-3 and TRBJ2-1; 9 positions match TRBD2. This CDR3 has 11 amino acids. CDR1 and CDR2 (germline): ENHRY, SYGVKD. Trimming at V came to 8 bases and at J to 10 bases, leaving 3 bases not matched to a gene. In DNA, the CDR3 is TGTGCCATCTCACTAGCGGGCGAGCAGTTCTTC. It encodes CAISLAGEQFF.

The chain employs TRBV4-1 and TRBJ1-1; a possible D gene is TRBD1 (5 bases). The V end lost 1 base, the J end lost 4 bases, and 16 bases lay between the germline ends. This CDR3 is built from 16 residues. CDR1 is MGHRA and CDR2 is YSYEKL in the germline V gene. The DNA for the CDR3 is TGCGCCAGCAGCCAAGCGGGCGGGGCCGAGGGCACTGAAGCTTTCTTT. Protein sequence: CASSQAGGAEGTEAFF.

This clone came up once. The chain uses TRBV27 and TRBJ2-5; D call uncertain. Trimming stripped 8 bases from V and 5 bases from J, with 18 bases between. CDR3 length equals 14 residues. Germline V lookup: CDR1 MNHEY, CDR2 SMNVEV (reference sequence). The CDR3, as DNA: TGTGCCAGCTCCTTCGCCTCGACGGAGGAGACCCAGTACTTC. It specifies CASSFASTEETQYF.

This clone was detected a few times. The CDR3 reads CASSRSGNYGYTF. The CDR3 DNA reads TGTGCCAGCAGTCGCAGCGGTAACTATGGCTACACCTTC. The genes are TRBV2 and TRBJ1-2, with D hard to call. Per germline, CDR1 SNHLY and CDR2 FYNNEI. With 5 bases removed from V and 1 base from J, the gap between germline ends came to 8 bases. The CDR3 is 13 amino acids.

The V and J genes are TRBV19 and TRBJ2-3; 11 bases are a match to TRBD2. The germline V gene encodes CDR1 LNHDA and CDR2 SQIVND (reference sequence). Unmatched junction bases numbered 11, after V lost 6 bases and J lost 3 bases. This CDR3 contains 17 residues. DNA for the CDR3: TGTGCCAGTAGCCGAATGACTAGCGGGATCTGGACAGATACGCAGTATTTT. Residues: CASSRMTSGIWTDTQYF.

This clone was recorded once. V gene TRBV6-1 combines with J gene TRBJ2-3, with 8 bases aligning to TRBD2. The CDR3 length is 14 residues. The trim removed 5 bases at V and 4 bases at J, leaving 5 bases unmatched. Germline CDR1 MNHNS, CDR2 SASEGT. The CDR3 here is CASSQGLGADTQYF. The CDR3 nucleotides are TGTGCCAGCAGTCAGGGACTAGGGGCAGATACGCAGTATTTT.

This clone turned up a few times. The rearrangement joins TRBV4-1 to TRBJ1-6; D is undetermined. The V gene lost 7 bases and the J gene lost 7 bases, with 17 bases spanning the gap. The CDR3 length is 15 residues. CDR1 is MGHRA, CDR2 YSYEKL, per germline. The CDR3 region has the DNA TGCGCCAGCAACCACATCGGGATCCGAAATTCACCCCTCCACTTT. Translated, it gives CASNHIGIRNSPLHF.

The chain is built from TRBV10-2 and TRBJ2-6; 7 bases agree with TRBD2. The CDR3 has 18 amino acids. Germline CDR1 WSHSY, CDR2 SAAADI. V was clipped by 0 bases and J by 0 bases; unmatched bases: 5. The CDR3 coding sequence is TGCGCCAGCAGTGAGTCGTTCAGCGGGAACTCTGGGGCCAACGTCCTGACTTTC. It translates to CASSESFSGNSGANVLTF.

The V call is TRBV6-6, the J call TRBJ2-7, with no clear D. The CDR3 runs 14 residues. The V end lost 2 bases, the J end lost 0 bases, and 8 bases lay between the germline ends. From germline, CDR1 is MNHNY and CDR2 SVGAGI (reference sequence). For the CDR3, the DNA is TGTGCCAGCAGTTACATGGCCTCCTCCTACGAGCAGTACTTC. This translates into CASSYMASSYEQYF.

The J gene is TRBJ2-3, the V gene TRBV29-1, with TRBD2 as a possible D gene (6 bases). Looked up from germline, CDR1 is SQVTM and CDR2 is ANQGSEA. The CDR3 has 11 amino acids. V shed 5 bases and J shed 6 bases, with 9 bases lying between them. The CDR3 sequence is CSVYLADTQYF. The CDR3, as DNA: TGCAGCGTTTACCTAGCGGATACGCAGTATTTT.

The rearrangement uses TRBV18 and TRBJ2-7; tentatively, D is TRBD2 (6 bases). Trimming cost V 3 bases and J 6 bases, with 15 bases left between them. Looked up from germline, CDR1 is KGHSH and CDR2 is LQKENI. This CDR3 comprises 14 residues. This CDR3 reads CASSPVARELEQYF. The CDR3 bases are TGTGCCAGCTCACCGGTCGCCCGGGAGCTCGAGCAGTACTTC.

V gene TRBV7-2 combines with J gene TRBJ2-5, with a tentative D call TRBD2 (5 bases). The germline gives CDR1 SGHTA, CDR2 FQGNSA. The CDR3 totals 17 residues. Trimming took 1 base from V and 1 from J, leaving 16 bases between them. The CDR3 DNA reads TGTGCCAGCAGCTTAGTCCCCGGGATTTTGTCCCAAGAGACCCAGTACTTC. Translation gives CASSLVPGILSQETQYF.

The chain carries TRBV15 and TRBJ2-5, with 8 bases aligning to TRBD1. This CDR3 is built from 14 residues. After removal of 9 bases from V and 0 bases from J, the junction contained 6 bases not matched to a gene. CDR1 LNHNV and CDR2 YYDKDF come from the germline V gene (reference sequence). CDR3 coding DNA: TGTGCCACTACGCGGGACAGGAACCAAGAGACCCAGTACTTC. As protein: CATTRDRNQETQYF.

The chain joins TRBV15 to TRBJ2-5; D is possibly TRBD1 (6 bases). Germline loops: CDR1 LNHNV, CDR2 YYDKDF (reference sequence). Deletions cut 1 base from V and 1 base from J, with 7 bases between. The CDR3 runs to 14 residues. The CDR3 spells CATSRAGAQETQYF. The CDR3 bases are TGTGCCACCAGCAGAGCAGGGGCCCAAGAGACCCAGTACTTC.

The chain couples TRBV11-2 to TRBJ1-2, with 12 bases aligning to TRBD1. The CDR3 totals 19 residues. With V trimmed by 1 base and J by 8 bases, 17 bases remained unmatched. CDR1 and CDR2 (germline): SGHAT, FQNNGV. This CDR3 is CASSLVFWSFGTGGFGYTF. For the CDR3, the DNA is TGTGCCAGCAGCTTAGTGTTTTGGAGCTTTGGGACAGGGGGCTTCGGCTACACCTTC.

CDR3 DNA sequence: TGTGCCAGTACTCCCACCGGGACAGGAAATCAGCCCCAGCATTTT. It translates to CASTPTGTGNQPQHF. This chain joins TRBV19 and TRBJ1-5; 8 bases line up with TRBD1. CDR3 length: 15 residues. The V segment lost 7 bases and the J segment 4 bases; nucleotides outside the gene matches: 9. Germline lookup yields CDR1 LNHDA and CDR2 SQIVND (reference sequence).

The chain recombines TRBV4-1 with TRBJ2-1, with D possibly matching TRBD2 (5 bases). This CDR3 has 13 amino acids. CDR1 is MGHRA, CDR2 YSYEKL, per germline. V lost 0 bases and J 9 bases, leaving 9 bases between the germline ends. CDR3 bases: TGCGCCAGCAGCCAAGAGAGCGGCGGTGAGCAGTTCTTC. Protein: CASSQESGGEQFF.

This clone came up a few times. The chain combines TRBV9 with TRBJ2-7; D is possibly TRBD2 (6 bases). The V end was cut by 0 bases, the J end by 2 bases, with 9 bases between. This CDR3 region has 14 residues. Germline-derived CDR1 and CDR2 are SGDLS and YYNGEE. This CDR3 is CASSVGGIAYEQYF. CDR3 sequence (DNA): TGTGCCAGCAGCGTAGGCGGGATCGCCTACGAGCAGTACTTC. The full variable domain, completed using reference TRBV9 and TRBJ2-7, is DSGVTQTPKHLITATGQRVTLRCSPRSGDLSVYWYQQSLDQGLQFLIQYYNGEERAKGNILERFSAQQFPDLHSELNLSSLELGDSALYFCASSVGGIAYEQYFGPGTRLTVT.

The rearrangement joins TRBV5-1 to TRBJ1-1; no clear D. Between the trimmed V and J ends, which lost 5 bases and 3 bases, there was a span of 8 bases. In germline, CDR1 is SGHRS, CDR2 YFSETQ. This CDR3 contains 12 residues. The CDR3 DNA reads TGCGCCAGCAGGGTTTCGGACACTGAAGCTTTCTTT. It codes for CASRVSDTEAFF.

The V call is TRBV7-8, the J call TRBJ1-5; D unresolved. The germline CDR1 and CDR2 sequences are SGHVS and FQNEAQ. With 2 bases removed from V and 1 base from J, the gap between germline ends came to 9 bases. The CDR3 is 15 amino acids. CDR3 in amino acids: CASSLSTLSNQPQHF. The CDR3 DNA sequence: TGTGCCAGCAGCTTAAGTACTTTGAGCAATCAGCCCCAGCATTTT.